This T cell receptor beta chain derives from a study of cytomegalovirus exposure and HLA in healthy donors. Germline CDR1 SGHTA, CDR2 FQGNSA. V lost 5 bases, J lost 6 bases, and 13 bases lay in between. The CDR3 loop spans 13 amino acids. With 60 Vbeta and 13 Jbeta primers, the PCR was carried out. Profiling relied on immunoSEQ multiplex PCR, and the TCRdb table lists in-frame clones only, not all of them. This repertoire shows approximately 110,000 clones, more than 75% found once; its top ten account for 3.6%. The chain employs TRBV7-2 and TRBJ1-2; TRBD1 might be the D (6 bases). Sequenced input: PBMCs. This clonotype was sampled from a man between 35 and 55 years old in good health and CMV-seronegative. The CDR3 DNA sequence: TGTGCCAGCAGCGCTACAGGGTACGATGGCTACACCTTC. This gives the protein CASSATGYDGYTF.